The clone carrying this T cell receptor (beta chain) has just one count. Clones were sequenced by immunoSEQ multiplex PCR, and TCRdb holds only the in-frame ones, with some missing. The sample carries 15,000 to 25,000 clones, about nine tenths recorded once. Noted time point: cycle 4 day 1 (C4D1), after 5 to 7 weeks of nivolumab. Relapses following autologous stem cell transplantation were seen in all patients, with brentuximab vedotin exposure varying. Negative selection with magnets was how CD8+ T cells were isolated from the thawed PBMCs. This entry belongs to a study of PD-1 blockade in classical Hodgkin lymphoma. The CDR3 spans 17 residues. Germline values: CDR1 MNHEY, CDR2 SMNVEV (reference sequence). V was cut by 8 bases and J by 4 bases, with 23 bases left in between.

J is TRBJ1-4 and V is TRBV27; weak D call: TRBD1 (5 bases). This TCR derives from a human donor with classical Hodgkin lymphoma. Here the sequenced sample was CD8+ T cells from blood, taken before the fourth cycle of nivolumab. The CDR3 region is CASGGGQGPTFNEKLFF. CDR3 in DNA: TGTGCCAGCGGGGGAGGGCAGGGCCCCACTTTTAATGAAAAACTGTTTTTT. The full variable domain, rest sourced from reference TRBV27 and TRBJ1-4, is EAQVTQNPRYLITVTGKKLTVTCSQNMNHEYMSWYRQDPGLGLRQIYYSMNVEVTDKGDVPEGYKVSRKEKRNFPLILESPSPNQTSLYFCASGGGQGPTFNEKLFFGSGTQLSVL.